These T cell receptor beta chains were read from a single sample in a study of blood T cell repertoires in COVID-19. Method: immunoSEQ multiplex PCR; TCRdb's copy keeps in-frame clones and lacks some. Of approximately 200,000 clones in the sample, roughly 80% were seen once. The sequenced material came from peripheral blood. These TCRs come from a woman aged 30 to 39 with acute or convalescent COVID-19. CDR3s include the opening cysteine and the closing phenylalanine or tryptophan. The order of the fields is CDR3 length, J gene, V gene, CDR3 protein.

>18|TRBJ2-7|TRBV28
CASSLWGLAGGPSHEQYF
>14|TRBJ2-1|TRBV7-9
CASSSATGLLPQFF
>15|TRBJ1-3|TRBV7-2
CASSLATDSGNTIYF
>14|TRBJ2-7|TRBV3-1/TRBV3-2
CASSPVEGSGEQYF
>13|TRBJ1-1|TRBV6-5
CASSLTRNTEAFF
>15|TRBJ2-7|TRBV6-2/TRBV6-3
CASSWDRTQSYEQYF
>17|TRBJ1-3|TRBV9
CASSVSGGAFSGNTIYF
>17|TRBJ2-2|TRBV19
CASRAGRVPTNTGELFF
>14|TRBJ1-5|TRBV27
CASRTGGVSQPQHF
>16|TRBJ1-3|TRBV7-6
CASSLAGQRSGNTIYF
>17|TRBJ2-5|TRBV9
CAGSVGLAGRYQETQYF
>16|TRBJ1-5|TRBV6-2/TRBV6-3
CASSQPPTGRNQPQHF
>15|TRBJ1-4|TRBV2
CASRRDRGPNEKLFF
>14|TRBJ2-7|TRBV6-2/TRBV6-3
CASRPSGGPWEQYF
>14|TRBJ2-7|TRBV9
CASSVGGRFHEQYF
>12|TRBJ2-1|TRBV3-1/TRBV3-2
CASSLGAAEQFF
>14|TRBJ2-1|TRBV29-1
CSGLGQGTYNEQFF
>16|TRBJ2-3|TRBV7-2
CASDTSGRAGADTQYF
>16|TRBJ1-1|TRBV19
CASSISGVSGLTEAFF
>14|TRBJ1-5|TRBV7-2
CASSLLGGIQPQHF
>13|TRBJ2-7|TRBV12-3/TRBV12-4
CASSPPGGYEQYF